These 30 T cell receptor beta chains originate from one sample sequenced in a study of post-analysis software for immune sequencing data. Findings and caveats of the study: Higher frequency in patients than in controls was seen for roughly 5 TRBV segments, with TRBV5-6, TRBV5-1 and TRBV20-1 among them.

Antigens of these TCRs are unknown. Sequencing libraries made from TCR beta cDNA carried unique molecular identifiers. Using its own MiXCR run on the PCR reads, TCRdb lists one record per CDR3 protein. The sample shows more than 500,000 distinct CDR3 sequences, around 31% of them seen only once. Sequencing was performed on blood. These receptors came from a girl under 18 with multiple sclerosis.

This clonotype appeared a few times. The chain carries TRBV20-1 and TRBJ2-1; maybe TRBD2 (6 bases). The CDR3 runs to 14 residues. The ends were cut back, 1 base at V and 4 bases at J, with 11 bases in the middle. Germline V gene lookup returns CDR1 DFQATT and CDR2 SNEGSKA (reference sequence). The CDR3 DNA reads as TGCAGTGCTAGAGTGATCCTAGCGTACAATGAGCAGTTCTTC. Its protein product is CSARVILAYNEQFF.

The sample holds a few counts of this clonotype. One end of the junction fails to match germline, which may point to a read error. The chain employs TRBV10-3 and TRBJ2-1, with 11 bases identical to TRBD1. Germline V lookup: CDR1 ENHRY, CDR2 SYGVKD. This CDR3 is built from 15 residues. CDR3 in DNA: TGTGCCGTCAGTCGGACAGGGGGCACCTACAATGAGCAGTTCTTC. Protein sequence: CAVSRTGGTYNEQFF.

The chain joins TRBV4-1 to TRBJ1-4, with 11 bases that match TRBD1. The ends lost 1 base at V and 4 bases at J; junction bases unmatched: 8. This CDR3 has 18 residues. Germline CDR1 and CDR2: MGHRA and YSYEKL. CDR3 loop: CASSQGEGQGAFNEKLFF. CDR3 coding DNA: TGCGCCAGCAGCCAAGGGGAAGGACAGGGGGCCTTTAATGAAAAACTGTTTTTT.

As concerns this clonotype: Germline and junction disagree at one end, which may indicate a read error. The J gene is TRBJ1-6, the V gene TRBV12-3 or TRBV12-4, with 8 bases identical to TRBD1. The CDR3 covers 15 residues. As DNA, the CDR3 is TGTACCAGCAGCCCTACAGGGGGAACGGAGAGACCCCTCCACTTT. This translates into CTSSPTGGTERPLHF.

This clonotype has ten or more counts. The genes are TRBV29-1 and TRBJ2-3; tentative D call: TRBD2 (5 bases). The CDR3 consists of 13 residues. Germline loops: CDR1 SQVTM, CDR2 ANQGSEA. V was pared by 2 bases and J by 3 bases, with 9 bases between. CDR3 residues: CSVENRGTDTQYF. CDR3 bases: TGCAGCGTTGAAAACCGAGGGACAGATACGCAGTATTTT.

The genes are TRBV3-1 and TRBJ1-2, with TRBD1 matching over 10 bases. The V gene's germline CDR1 is LGHDT and CDR2 YNNKEL (reference sequence). V shed 3 bases, J shed 4 bases, and the junction held 11 bases outside the gene matches. This CDR3 region has 17 residues. Written as DNA, the CDR3 is TGTGCCAGCAGCCAGCCGCCACCGGGACAGGGGCTCTATGGCTACACCTTC. Translation: CASSQPPPGQGLYGYTF. The full variable domain, its missing parts supplied by reference TRBV3-1 and TRBJ1-2, is DTAVSQTPKYLVTQMGNDKSIKCEQNLGHDTMYWYKQDSKKFLKIMFSYNNKELIINETVPNRFSPKSPDKAHLNLHINSLELGDSAVYFCASSQPPPGQGLYGYTFGSGTRLTVV.

This clonotype occurred many times. The chain employs TRBV3-1 and TRBJ2-7; 11 bases agree with TRBD2. CDR3 size: 14 residues. V gave up 6 bases and J gave up 3 bases; unmatched junction bases: 4. CDR1 and CDR2 from the germline V gene are LGHDT and YNNKEL (reference sequence). The CDR3 loop reads CASSWGTSGYEQYF. The CDR3 DNA sequence: TGTGCCAGCAGTTGGGGGACTAGCGGCTACGAGCAGTACTTC.

This clonotype was picked up a small number of times. The chain links TRBV4-1 to TRBJ1-4; D gene uncertain. The CDR3 is 12 residues long. Germline V gene sequence: CDR1 MGHRA, CDR2 YSYEKL. The V end was cut by 2 bases, the J end by 8 bases, with 6 bases between. CDR3 loop: CASSQLREKLFF. CDR3 bases: TGCGCCAGCAGCCAACTGCGGGAAAAACTGTTTTTT.

This clonotype was counted a few times. The chain combines TRBV20-1 with TRBJ1-2; weak D call: TRBD1 (6 bases). The CDR3 length is 13 residues. The germline V gene encodes CDR1 DFQATT and CDR2 SNEGSKA (reference sequence). With 5 bases removed from V and 4 bases from J, the gap between germline ends came to 14 bases. The DNA of the CDR3 is TGCAGTGCTGATCAGGGGAGCGGCTATGGCTACACCTTC. Translated: CSADQGSGYGYTF.

This sequence joins TRBV20-1 and TRBJ2-3; TRBD2 aligns across 16 bases. Germline lookup yields CDR1 DFQATT and CDR2 SNEGSKA (reference sequence). The CDR3 is 18 amino acids. Losses at the gene ends were 2 bases for V and 4 bases for J; bases not matched to a gene: 9. CDR3 nucleotides: TGCAGTGCTAGATCCCCCGGGACTAGCGGGGGGGCCCCAGATACGCAGTATTTT. It specifies CSARSPGTSGGAPDTQYF.

This clonotype has ten or more counts. The V gene is TRBV4-2, the J gene TRBJ1-2, with 10 bases aligning to TRBD1. The CDR3 runs to 14 residues. With 0 bases clipped from V and 10 bases from J, the junction kept 5 bases outside the gene matches. Germline V gene sequence: CDR1 LGHNA, CDR2 YNFKEQ. This chain's CDR3 is CASSQEGTGALYTF. In DNA form, the CDR3 reads TGTGCCAGCAGCCAAGAAGGGACAGGGGCTCTCTACACCTTC.

This clonotype was counted many times. The chain uses TRBV7-6 and TRBJ2-5, with 7 bases fitting TRBD1. J gave up 3 bases and V 1 base, and 8 bases lay outside the gene matches. Per the germline V gene, CDR1 is SGHVS and CDR2 is FNYEAQ. This CDR3 is built from 16 residues. The DNA for the CDR3 is TGTGCCAGCAGCTTAGGAGGGGGCATGGCTAAAGAGACCCAGTACTTC. Translating gives CASSLGGGMAKETQYF.

This sequence joins TRBV6-6 and TRBJ1-4; D might be TRBD1 (5 bases). Trimming cost V 2 bases and J 4 bases, with 8 bases left between them. This CDR3 comprises 14 residues. Germline V CDR1 and CDR2: MNHNY, SVGAGI (reference sequence). This chain's CDR3 is CASSYRGGNEKLFF. In DNA form, the CDR3 reads TGTGCCAGCAGTTACAGGGGCGGTAATGAAAAACTGTTTTTT.

As to this clonotype: One end of the junction is discordant with germline, which a read error may explain. The chain employs TRBV10-3 and TRBJ2-7, with D tentatively TRBD1 (6 bases). Germline V gene sequence: CDR1 ENHRY, CDR2 SYGVKD. This CDR3 is built from 12 residues. The CDR3 DNA reads as TGTGCCATCAGTGAGGGGACACTCGAGCACTACTTC. It translates to CAISEGTLEHYF.

The rearrangement joins TRBV12-3 or TRBV12-4 to TRBJ2-7; D possibly corresponds to TRBD2 (6 bases). The CDR3 sequence is 12 residues long. Trimming cost V 6 bases and J 3 bases, with 9 bases left between them. DNA of the CDR3: TGTGCCAGCAGCCAGGGACTCTACGAGCAGTACTTC. Its translation is CASSQGLYEQYF.

The J gene is TRBJ2-7, the V gene TRBV7-8, with D possibly matching TRBD1 (5 bases). V lost 2 bases to trimming and J lost 6 bases, with 20 bases between them. The germline V gene has CDR1 SGHVS and CDR2 FQNEAQ. The CDR3 extends over 16 amino acids. CDR3 sequence: CASSLRGTGPLREQYF. CDR3 bases: TGTGCCAGCAGCTTAAGGGGTACAGGCCCCCTACGCGAGCAGTACTTC.

Details on this clonotype: Being one base from a much bigger clone, this may be a read error. V and J are TRBV6-5 and TRBJ2-4; D possibly corresponds to TRBD2 (5 bases). CDR3 size: 17 residues. Germline CDR1 is MNHEY and CDR2 is SVGAGI. The CDR3 sequence is CASSYSVPGSGKNIRYF. In DNA form, the CDR3 reads TGTGCCAGCAGTTACTCCGTCCCGGGAAGTGGCAAAAACATTCGGTACTTC.

The chain carries TRBV20-1 and TRBJ2-1; 10 bases match TRBD2. The CDR3 spans 15 residues. V shed 3 bases, J shed 2 bases, and the junction held 4 bases outside the gene matches. CDR1 is DFQATT, CDR2 SNEGSKA, per germline (reference sequence). Written as DNA, the CDR3 is TGCAGTGCTAGTCCTAGCGGGGGCGCCTACAATGAGCAGTTCTTC. Translation gives CSASPSGGAYNEQFF.

This clonotype appeared a few times. This rearrangement joins TRBV11-2 to TRBJ2-7; D is undetermined. Per the germline V gene, CDR1 is SGHAT and CDR2 is FQNNGV. The CDR3 length is 15 residues. Trimming stripped 2 bases from V and 3 bases from J, with 14 bases between. DNA for the CDR3: TGTGCCAGCAGCTTACTGGGTGGGAAGGGCTACGAGCAGTACTTC. It yields the protein CASSLLGGKGYEQYF. Full variable domain (remainder filled in from reference TRBV11-2 and TRBJ2-7): EAGVAQSPRYKIIEKRQSVAFWCNPISGHATLYWYQQILGQGPKLLIQFQNNGVVDDSQLPKDRFSAERLKGVDSTLKIQPAKLEDSAVYLCASSLLGGKGYEQYFGPGTRLTVT.

The CDR3: CASSYSIKGGYGYTF. The DNA for the CDR3 is TGTGCCAGCAGTTACTCGATAAAGGGGGGATATGGCTACACCTTC. The chain combines TRBV6-2 or TRBV6-3 with TRBJ1-2, with a possible D match to TRBD1 (6 bases). Germline V gene lookup returns CDR1 MNHEY and CDR2 SVGEGT. This CDR3 comprises 15 residues. The ends were cut back, 0 bases at V and 5 bases at J, with 13 bases in the middle.

The chain links TRBV29-1 to TRBJ2-2; D possibly corresponds to TRBD2 (5 bases). Trimming shortened V by 0 bases and J by 4 bases, and 12 bases separated the two germline ends. Germline values: CDR1 SQVTM, CDR2 ANQGSEA. The CDR3 contains 15 residues. The CDR3: CSVEEDGVGTGELFF. CDR3 coding DNA: TGCAGCGTTGAAGAGGACGGGGTTGGCACCGGGGAGCTGTTTTTT.

In DNA, the CDR3 is TGCAGTGCTGCCCCGGGGGTAACCTACGAGCAGTACTTC. The encoded protein is CSAAPGVTYEQYF. The rearrangement joins TRBV20-1 to TRBJ2-7; TRBD2 is a possible D gene (6 bases). In germline, CDR1 is DFQATT, CDR2 SNEGSKA (reference sequence). This CDR3 contains 13 residues. The V and J ends lost 5 bases and 2 bases respectively, with 13 bases between them.

This clonotype appeared a few times. This chain connects TRBV12-3 or TRBV12-4 to TRBJ1-6, with a tentative D call TRBD1 (5 bases). Trimming took 4 bases from V and 7 from J, leaving 14 bases between them. The CDR3 sequence is 15 residues long. The CDR3 bases are TGTGCCAGCAGTTCCACCGGGACGTGGAATTCACCCCTCCACTTT. It codes for CASSSTGTWNSPLHF.

This clonotype was detected only a few times. The genes are TRBV6-6 and TRBJ2-1; no clear D gene. Deletions cut 5 bases from V and 8 bases from J, with 7 bases between. Germline lookup yields CDR1 MNHNY and CDR2 SVGAGI (reference sequence). The CDR3 runs to 11 residues. CDR3 sequence (DNA): TGTGCCAGCAGTCAACAGCATGAGCAGTTCTTC. Residues: CASSQQHEQFF.

The V gene is TRBV3-1, the J gene TRBJ1-2; D unclear. The CDR3 has 15 residues. Germline loops: CDR1 LGHDT, CDR2 YNNKEL (reference sequence). V was cut by 0 bases and J by 2 bases, with 10 bases left in between. The CDR3 is CASSQEFWSNYGYTF. The DNA for the CDR3 is TGTGCCAGCAGCCAAGAATTCTGGAGCAACTATGGCTACACCTTC. Filled out from reference TRBV3-1 and TRBJ1-2, the complete variable domain reads DTAVSQTPKYLVTQMGNDKSIKCEQNLGHDTMYWYKQDSKKFLKIMFSYNNKELIINETVPNRFSPKSPDKAHLNLHINSLELGDSAVYFCASSQEFWSNYGYTFGSGTRLTVV.

The V call is TRBV12-3 or TRBV12-4, the J call TRBJ1-6; no definite D call. This CDR3 comprises 14 residues. The V gene lost 6 bases and the J gene lost 7 bases, with 13 bases spanning the gap. The CDR3 coding sequence is TGTGCCAGCAGCCCCAGTTGGCAGAATTCACCCCTCCACTTT. Translated: CASSPSWQNSPLHF.

The chain employs TRBV14 and TRBJ2-7; D remains unclear. In germline, CDR1 is SGHDN, CDR2 FVKESK. The CDR3 loop spans 12 amino acids. The ends were cut back, 2 bases at V and 4 bases at J, with 6 bases in the middle. CDR3 sequence reads: CASSQIGYEQYF. CDR3 coding DNA: TGTGCCAGCAGCCAAATCGGTTACGAGCAGTACTTC.

CDR3 loop: CASRDPGLPGGYTF. In DNA form, the CDR3 reads TGTGCCAGCAGAGATCCGGGACTCCCAGGGGGCTACACCTTC. V and J are TRBV2 and TRBJ1-2, with D possibly TRBD1 on 5 matching bases. This CDR3 is built from 14 residues. Trimming pared 6 bases from V and 8 bases from J, leaving 19 bases between. Germline V lookup: CDR1 SNHLY, CDR2 FYNNEI.

This clonotype was detected only a few times. V gene TRBV20-1 combines with J gene TRBJ2-5; 10 bases fit TRBD2. J was trimmed by 5 bases and V by 0 bases; bases with no gene match: 9. Germline CDR1 and CDR2: DFQATT and SNEGSKA (reference sequence). This CDR3 is built from 16 residues. The CDR3 DNA sequence: TGCAGTGCTAGAGAGGGAGCGGGGGGGCCGTATGAGACCCAGTACTTC. This encodes CSAREGAGGPYETQYF.

This clonotype occurred once. The genes are TRBV7-8 and TRBJ1-1; 7 positions match TRBD1. The junction had 6 bases not matched to a gene; V was cut back by 4 bases and J by 1 base. The germline V gene has CDR1 SGHVS and CDR2 FQNEAQ. The CDR3 runs to 15 residues. CDR3 sequence (DNA): TGTGCCAGCAGCTCCCTGACAGGGTCGAACACTGAAGCTTTCTTT. Protein sequence: CASSSLTGSNTEAFF. The variable domain in full, with the rest retrieved from reference TRBV7-8 and TRBJ1-1, is GAGVSQSPRYKVAKRGQDVALRCDPISGHVSLFWYQQALGQGPEFLTYFQNEAQLDKSGLPSDRFFAERPEGSVSTLKIQRTQQEDSAVYLCASSSLTGSNTEAFFGQGTRLTVV.